This T cell receptor beta chain derives from a study of monozygotic twins with inflammatory bowel disease. Notes on the study in general: Added variability in patient repertoires may stem from differing immunosuppressive treatments.

As to this clonotype: Antigen: not known.

The quantity of total RNA per TCR library was 3500 ng. The study subjected TCRalpha and TCRbeta cDNA to two nested PCRs of around 15 and 9 cycles. TCRdb re-analyzed the 5' RACE reads; it lists each CDR3 protein once, without DNA. This listing includes under 350,000 distinct CDR3 sequences. CDR1 and CDR2 from the germline V gene are SGHTA and FQGNSA. The CDR3 consists of 16 residues. Sample: blood. This chain uses TRBV7-2 with TRBJ2-3; without DNA, the TCRdb call of TRBD2 cannot be checked. The sequence was obtained from a human donor with ulcerative colitis or Crohn's disease, or a healthy co-twin of an affected twin (not recorded which). The CDR3 protein is CASRQSGRISTDTQYF. The full variable domain, with the rest looked up from reference TRBV7-2 and TRBJ2-3, is GAGVSQSPSNKVTEKGKDVELRCDPISGHTALYWYRQSLGQGLEFLIYFQGNSAPDKSGLPSDRFSAERTGGSVSTLTIQRTQQEDSAVYLCASRQSGRISTDTQYFGPGTRLTVL.